This TCR beta chain came from a study of T cell responses to AZD1222 COVID-19 vaccine. Profiled with immunoSEQ multiplex PCR; TCRdb holds only in-frame clones, not every one. The table includes some 120,000 clones, 70% to 90% detected once. The V and J ends lost 6 bases and 5 bases respectively, with 20 bases between them. The CDR3 is made up of 15 amino acids. CDR1 LGHDT and CDR2 YNNKEL come from the germline V gene (reference sequence). The chain carries TRBV3-1 (or the pseudogene TRBV3-2) and TRBJ2-7; D may correspond to TRBD1 or TRBD2 (5 bases each). The specimen was peripheral blood, collected on day 0 of MenACWY control vaccination. The sequence was collected from an adult in good health. The CDR3 nucleotides read TGTGCCAGCAGTCGGACGGGACCAAATCAGGACGAGCAGTACTTC. Amino acid sequence: CASSRTGPNQDEQYF.